Detailed here is one T cell receptor (beta chain). This receptor's antigen is unknown. It has no much larger one-base neighbor in the sample; base qualities were not kept. Based on the germline V gene, the CDR1 and CDR2 sequences are SGHRS and YFSETQ. Spanning cysteine to phenylalanine, the CDR3 consists of 14 amino acids. This entry keeps only the CDR3 DNA: 42 bases, framed from base 1. V and J are truncated by 4 bases and 4 bases respectively, leaving an intervening sequence of 15 bases. This sample is drawn from a study of T cell changes during pregnancy in multiple sclerosis (dated by TCRdb to the late 2010s). Notes on the research overall: The study looked at changes in the T cell repertoire across pregnancy in women with multiple sclerosis.

Library prep was done by the immunoSEQ multiplex PCR assay. This immuneACCESS table, as held by TCRdb, lists in-frame sequences with V and J called but not all clones. Of the missing ones, under half trace to an unresolved V gene in checked studies; the others have no known cause. The sample data list 99,000 or so clones, and approximately 93% of these were observed just once. The ten biggest clones cover less than 1% of the sample. Here the chain combines TRBV5-1 and TRBJ2-7, with no confident D gene call. This TCR was sampled from a female donor with multiple sclerosis, enrolled in a pregnancy study. Sequenced here: peripheral blood, sampled after pregnancy. The nucleotides read TGCGCCAGCAGCCCCGCGACTGGAAAGTACGAGCAGTACTTC. This codes for CASSPATGKYEQYF.